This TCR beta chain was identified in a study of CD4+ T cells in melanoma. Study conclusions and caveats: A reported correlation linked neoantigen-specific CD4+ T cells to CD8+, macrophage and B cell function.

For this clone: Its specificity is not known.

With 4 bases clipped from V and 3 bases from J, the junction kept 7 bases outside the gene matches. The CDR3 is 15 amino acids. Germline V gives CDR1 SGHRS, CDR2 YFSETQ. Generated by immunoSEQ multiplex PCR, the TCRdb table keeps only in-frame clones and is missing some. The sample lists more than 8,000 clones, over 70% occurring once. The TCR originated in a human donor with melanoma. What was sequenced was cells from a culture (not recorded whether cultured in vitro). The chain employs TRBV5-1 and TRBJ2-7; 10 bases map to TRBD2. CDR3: CASSPGTSVGYEQYF. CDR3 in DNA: TGCGCCAGCAGCCCCGGGACTAGCGTCGGCTACGAGCAGTACTTC.